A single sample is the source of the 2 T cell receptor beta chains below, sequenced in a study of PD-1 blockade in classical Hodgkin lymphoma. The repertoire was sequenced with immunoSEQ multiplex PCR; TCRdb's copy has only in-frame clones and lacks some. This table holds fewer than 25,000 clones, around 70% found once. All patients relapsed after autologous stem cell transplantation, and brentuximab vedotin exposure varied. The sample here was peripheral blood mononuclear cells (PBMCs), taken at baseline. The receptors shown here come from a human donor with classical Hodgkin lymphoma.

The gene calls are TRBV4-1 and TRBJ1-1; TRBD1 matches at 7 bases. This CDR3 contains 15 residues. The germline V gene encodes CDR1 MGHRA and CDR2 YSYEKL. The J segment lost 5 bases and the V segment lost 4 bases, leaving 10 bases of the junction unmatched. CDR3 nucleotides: TGCGCCAGCAGCCCAGAGGACAGGCCTTTTACTGAAGCTTTCTTT. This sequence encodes CASSPEDRPFTEAFF.

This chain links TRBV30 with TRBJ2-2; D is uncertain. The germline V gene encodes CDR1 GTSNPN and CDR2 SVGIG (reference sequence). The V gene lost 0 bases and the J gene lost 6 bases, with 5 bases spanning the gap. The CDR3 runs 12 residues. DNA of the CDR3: TGTGCCTGGAGTGTAGCATCCGGGGAGCTGTTTTTT. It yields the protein CAWSVASGELFF.